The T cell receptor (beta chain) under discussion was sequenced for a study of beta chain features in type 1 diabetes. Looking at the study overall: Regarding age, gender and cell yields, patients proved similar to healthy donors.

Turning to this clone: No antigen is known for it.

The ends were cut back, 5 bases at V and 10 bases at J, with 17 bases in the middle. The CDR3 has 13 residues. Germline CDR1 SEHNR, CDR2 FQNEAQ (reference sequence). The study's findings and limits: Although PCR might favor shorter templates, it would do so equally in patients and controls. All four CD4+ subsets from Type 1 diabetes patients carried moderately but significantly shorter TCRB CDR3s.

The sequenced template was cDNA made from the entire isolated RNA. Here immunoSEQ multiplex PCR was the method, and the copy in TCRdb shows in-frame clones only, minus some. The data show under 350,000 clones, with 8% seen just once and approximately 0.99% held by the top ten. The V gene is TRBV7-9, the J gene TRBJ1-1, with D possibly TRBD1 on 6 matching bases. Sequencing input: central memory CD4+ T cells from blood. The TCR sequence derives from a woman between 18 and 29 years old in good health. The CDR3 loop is CASSPTRGAGAFF. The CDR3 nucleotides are TGTGCCAGCAGCCCTACTCGGGGGGCAGGAGCTTTCTTT.